The rows below give T cell receptor beta chains drawn from one sample of a study of blood T cell repertoires in COVID-19. TCRdb's copy holds only in-frame clones and misses some; the assay was immunoSEQ multiplex PCR. The sample contains 150,000 to 160,000 clones, less than 95% of which appear only once. Material: peripheral blood. The receptors here all came from a man aged 45-60 years with acute or convalescent COVID-19. Both conserved end residues are part of each CDR3. The D gene is left open where the match is weak. Part of the rows lack a size; the others show once, few, many or a class for expanded clones.

j_gene | v_gene | abundance | d_gene | CDR3nt | CDR3aa
TRBJ1-1 | TRBV5-6 | NA | TRBD1 | TGTGCCAGCAGCTTGTACGACAGGGAGGACACTGAAGCTTTCTTT | CASSLYDREDTEAFF
TRBJ1-5 | TRBV12-3/TRBV12-4 | NA | NA | TGTGCCAGCAGTTTAGGGGGCGAACAGCCCCAGCATTTT | CASSLGGEQPQHF
TRBJ1-6 | TRBV14 | NA | NA | TGTGCCAGCAGCCCGGGACATTATAATTCACCCCTCCACTTT | CASSPGHYNSPLHF
TRBJ2-2 | TRBV19 | once | NA | TGTGCCAGTAGTATTAACGGTTTGGCCGGGGAGCTGTTTTTT | CASSINGLAGELFF
TRBJ2-2 | TRBV18 | NA | NA | TGTGCCAGCTCACACAGGGAGAACACCGGGGAGCTGTTTTTT | CASSHRENTGELFF
TRBJ1-1 | TRBV7-2 | few | NA | TGTGCCAGCAGCACCTATCACAGGGTTGCCACTGAAGCTTTCTTT | CASSTYHRVATEAFF
TRBJ2-5 | TRBV6-5 | NA | TRBD1 | TGTGCCAGCAGTACCCAGGGGGTAGAGACCCAGTACTTC | CASSTQGVETQYF
TRBJ2-4 | TRBV30 | NA | NA | TGTGCCTGGAGTGGGGCAGCAAAGGGGGTTCAGTACTTC | CAWSGAAKGVQYF
TRBJ2-5 | TRBV18 | NA | NA | TGTGCCAGCTCACCACCCGGCGGGCACCAAGAGACCCAGTACTTC | CASSPPGGHQETQYF
TRBJ2-2 | TRBV7-9 | once | NA | TGTGCCAGCAGCCCCCCGTGGGGCAGGGTGAACACCGGGGAGCTGTTTTTT | CASSPPWGRVNTGELFF
TRBJ2-1 | TRBV5-1 | NA | TRBD2 | TGCGCCAGCACCTCGCCGGGACTAGCGGCAAGTGAGCAGTTCTTC | CASTSPGLAASEQFF
TRBJ2-1 | TRBV3-1/TRBV3-2 | NA | TRBD1 | TGTGCCAGCAGCCAAGCGGGACAGGGTCGCAATGAGCAGTTCTTC | CASSQAGQGRNEQFF
TRBJ1-2 | TRBV4-1 | NA | TRBD1 | TGCGCCAGCAGCCCAGGGACAGGGGTTATCTATGGCTACACCTTC | CASSPGTGVIYGYTF